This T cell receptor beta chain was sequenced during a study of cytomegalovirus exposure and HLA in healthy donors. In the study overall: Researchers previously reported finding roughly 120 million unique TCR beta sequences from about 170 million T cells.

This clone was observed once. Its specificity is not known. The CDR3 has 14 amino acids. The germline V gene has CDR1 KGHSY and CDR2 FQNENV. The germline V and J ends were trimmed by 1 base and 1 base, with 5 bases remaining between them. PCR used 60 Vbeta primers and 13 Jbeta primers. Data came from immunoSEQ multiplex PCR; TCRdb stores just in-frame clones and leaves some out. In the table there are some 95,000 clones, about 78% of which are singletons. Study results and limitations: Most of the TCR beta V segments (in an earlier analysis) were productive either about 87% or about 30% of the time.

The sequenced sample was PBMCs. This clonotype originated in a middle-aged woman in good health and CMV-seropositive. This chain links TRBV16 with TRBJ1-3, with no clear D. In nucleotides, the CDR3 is TGTGCCAGCAGCCAATTAGTTTCTGGAAACACCATATATTTT. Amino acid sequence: CASSQLVSGNTIYF.